These 22 T cell receptor beta chains originate from one sample sequenced in a study of T cells after yellow fever vaccination. TCRdb analysed the 5' RACE reads with MiXCR anew, one entry per CDR3 protein. The repertoire holds about 340,000 distinct CDR3 sequences, with roughly an eighth as singletons. The specimen was CD4+ T cells sorted from PBMCs, collected 15 days after the yellow fever booster vaccination. All receptors come from a man aged 18 to 30 who received the YFV17D yellow fever vaccine.

This clonotype has a handful of counts. J is TRBJ2-2 and V is TRBV5-1; TRBD2 agrees at 16 bases. The CDR3 is 17 residues long. Germline V gives CDR1 SGHRS, CDR2 YFSETQ. V dropped 3 bases and J dropped 4; count of bases not matched to a gene: 3. The CDR3 loop reads CASSWGLAGGSTGELFF. CDR3 coding DNA: TGCGCCAGCAGCTGGGGACTAGCGGGGGGGAGCACCGGGGAGCTGTTTTTT.

The V gene is TRBV4-2, the J gene TRBJ2-5; TRBD2 agrees at 13 bases. Per germline, CDR1 LGHNA and CDR2 YNFKEQ. J was trimmed by 3 bases and V by 0 bases; bases with no gene match: 7. The CDR3 covers 18 residues. CDR3 sequence: CASSQEWGTSGVEETQYF. CDR3 coding DNA: TGTGCCAGCAGCCAAGAATGGGGGACTAGCGGGGTTGAAGAGACCCAGTACTTC.

V and J are TRBV18 and TRBJ1-1; 7 bases agree with TRBD1. Germline values: CDR1 KGHSH, CDR2 LQKENI. The V gene end was trimmed by 3 bases and the J gene end by 2 bases; junction bases not matched to a gene: 9. The CDR3 consists of 16 residues. The CDR3 coding sequence is TGTGCCAGCTCACCTATTATGGGACAGACAAACACTGAAGCTTTCTTT. It encodes CASSPIMGQTNTEAFF.

This clonotype was found a few times. V usage is TRBV18 and J usage is TRBJ2-7, with 8 bases aligning to TRBD1. This CDR3 region has 15 residues. With V trimmed by 3 bases and J by 2 bases, 6 bases remained unmatched. In germline, CDR1 is KGHSH, CDR2 LQKENI. The DNA of the CDR3 is TGTGCCAGCTCACCCGGGACAGGCCCTCCCTACGAGCAGTACGTC. Amino acids: CASSPGTGPPYEQYV.

This clonotype was seen ten or more times. The chain recombines TRBV10-3 with TRBJ1-2; TRBD1 agrees at 9 bases. Germline CDR1 is ENHRY and CDR2 is SYGVKD. This CDR3 has 12 amino acids. The trim removed 8 bases at V and 7 bases at J, leaving 5 bases unmatched. CDR3 sequence: CAILQGASGYTF. Here the CDR3 DNA reads TGTGCCATCCTACAGGGGGCAAGTGGCTACACCTTC.

This clonotype has a handful of counts. This rearrangement joins TRBV20-1 to TRBJ1-2; tentative D call: TRBD1 (6 bases). V was pared by 8 bases and J by 3 bases, with 16 bases between. The CDR3 sequence is 13 residues long. Germline V gene data show CDR1 as DFQATT and CDR2 as SNEGSKA (reference sequence). The CDR3 DNA follows: TGCAGTCCCTTGGGGCCAGGGGACTATGGCTACACCTTC. Protein sequence: CSPLGPGDYGYTF.

This clonotype has ten or more counts. The chain links TRBV29-1 to TRBJ2-3; possibly TRBD2 for D (6 bases). Germline assignment: CDR1 SQVTM and CDR2 ANQGSEA. The V end lost 4 bases, the J end lost 4 bases, and 12 bases lay between the germline ends. There are 13 residues in the CDR3. The CDR3 bases are TGCAGCGTTGTGGGCTGGGAGGCAGATACGCAGTATTTT. Amino acid sequence: CSVVGWEADTQYF.

This clonotype was counted only a few times. The CDR3 region has the DNA TGTGCCAGCAGCCAGAGGGGGGCCTTCAATCAGCCCCAGCATTTT. The encoded protein is CASSQRGAFNQPQHF. The chain recombines TRBV7-2 with TRBJ1-5; possibly TRBD1 for D (6 bases). The germline V gene has CDR1 SGHTA and CDR2 FQGNSA. The V and J ends lost 5 bases and 3 bases respectively, with 14 bases between them. The CDR3 has 15 amino acids.

This clonotype occurred many times. This rearrangement joins TRBV5-6 to TRBJ2-3; D call uncertain. The V gene lost 0 bases and the J gene lost 0 bases, with 5 bases spanning the gap. CDR1 and CDR2 (germline): SGHDT, YYEEEE. The CDR3 loop spans 14 amino acids. The CDR3 nucleotides are TGTGCCAGCAGCTTGGACTATAGCACAGATACGCAGTATTTT. Its protein is CASSLDYSTDTQYF.

This clonotype appeared a few times. V is TRBV12-3 or TRBV12-4 and J is TRBJ1-3; a weak D match, TRBD1 (6 bases). The CDR3 has 12 amino acids. The V gene lost 7 bases and the J gene lost 9 bases, with 13 bases spanning the gap. The CDR3 sequence is CASTTEGGTIYF. The CDR3 region has the DNA TGTGCCAGCACGACGGAGGGGGGCACCATATATTTT.

There are a few counts of this clonotype. The V and J genes are TRBV7-2 and TRBJ2-5; either TRBD1 or TRBD2 may supply D (5 bases each). Germline CDR1 is SGHTA and CDR2 is FQGNSA. V gave up 1 base and J gave up 5 bases, with 11 bases separating them. CDR3 size: 14 residues. The CDR3 region is CASSLGGTTETQYF. In DNA form, the CDR3 reads TGTGCCAGCAGCTTAGGGGGGACGACGGAGACCCAGTACTTC.

The chain has TRBV11-2 and TRBJ1-2; possibly TRBD1 for D (5 bases). The CDR3 has 12 amino acids. Germline V lookup: CDR1 SGHAT, CDR2 FQNNGV. Trimming cost V 10 bases and J 4 bases, with 13 bases left between them. CDR3 sequence (DNA): TGTGCCACCGTAACCGGGACCTATGGCTACACCTTC. This codes for CATVTGTYGYTF.

This clonotype was counted a few times. The chain uses TRBV5-1 and TRBJ2-6; D is uncertain. The germline gives CDR1 SGHRS, CDR2 YFSETQ. The germline V and J ends were trimmed by 1 base and 1 base, with 6 bases remaining between them. The CDR3 runs to 15 residues. For the CDR3, the DNA is TGCGCCAGCAGCTTGACGGTATCTGGGGCCAACGTCCTGACTTTC. Translating gives CASSLTVSGANVLTF.

The gene calls are TRBV7-6 and TRBJ1-5; tentatively, D is TRBD1 (5 bases). The CDR3 contains 15 residues. V shed 2 bases and J shed 5 bases, with 13 bases lying between them. From germline, CDR1 is SGHVS and CDR2 FNYEAQ. The CDR3 region is CASSLPGRGYQPQHF. The CDR3 region has the DNA TGTGCCAGCAGCTTACCGGGTCGGGGGTATCAGCCCCAGCATTTT.

The genes are TRBV5-1 and TRBJ2-1; 10 positions match TRBD2. Unmatched junction bases numbered 24, after V lost 6 bases and J lost 6 bases. Germline lookup yields CDR1 SGHRS and CDR2 YFSETQ. The CDR3 runs 20 residues. CDR3 in DNA: TGCGCCAGCAAGCCGACGGGGTTCTCGGGGCTAGCGGGGGACCCCAATGAGCAGTTCTTC. Translated, it gives CASKPTGFSGLAGDPNEQFF.

This clonotype was seen a few times. The chain combines TRBV4-3 with TRBJ2-6, with D perhaps TRBD1 (5 bases). The germline V gene encodes CDR1 LGHNA and CDR2 YSLEER. The CDR3 extends over 16 amino acids. Between the trimmed V and J ends, which lost 3 bases and 2 bases, there was a span of 11 bases. CDR3 nucleotide sequence: TGCGCCAGCAGCCAGGCTCAGGGTGCTGGGGCCAACGTCCTGACTTTC. This sequence encodes CASSQAQGAGANVLTF.

This clonotype was seen more than once but under ten times. The V and J genes are TRBV2 and TRBJ1-6, with D unresolved. The V end lost 6 bases, the J end lost 3 bases, and 9 bases lay between the germline ends. This CDR3 is built from 14 residues. The germline CDR1 and CDR2 sequences are SNHLY and FYNNEI. The CDR3 loop is CASSPGYYNSPLHF. The CDR3, as DNA: TGTGCCAGCAGCCCGGGGTACTATAATTCACCCCTCCACTTT.

V is TRBV6-6 and J is TRBJ2-1; D possibly uses TRBD1 or TRBD2 (5 bases each). This CDR3 comprises 15 residues. Germline V lookup: CDR1 MNHNY, CDR2 SVGAGI (reference sequence). Trimming pared 5 bases from V and 9 bases from J, leaving 20 bases between. CDR3 amino acids: CASSRRGVPPGEQFF. The CDR3 region has the DNA TGTGCCAGCAGTAGACGAGGGGTCCCTCCGGGTGAGCAGTTCTTC.

V usage is TRBV24-1 and J usage is TRBJ2-3; D is unclear. Trimming stripped 5 bases from V and 2 bases from J, with 10 bases between. CDR3 length equals 14 residues. Germline V lookup: CDR1 KGHDR, CDR2 SFDVKD. The CDR3 reads CATSGRLATDTQYF. CDR3 sequence (DNA): TGTGCCACCAGTGGAAGGTTGGCCACAGATACGCAGTATTTT.

This clonotype came up a few times. The rearrangement links TRBV5-1 to TRBJ2-5, with D unresolved. V lost 4 bases and J 7 bases, leaving 14 bases between the germline ends. The CDR3 contains 13 residues. Germline loops: CDR1 SGHRS, CDR2 YFSETQ. CDR3 sequence (DNA): TGCGCCAGCAGCGCTGATGATTTCGGGACCCAGTACTTC. Protein: CASSADDFGTQYF.

The V and J genes are TRBV4-3 and TRBJ1-2, with 9 bases lining up with TRBD1. The CDR3 length is 16 residues. The germline gives CDR1 LGHNA, CDR2 YSLEER. J was trimmed by 4 bases and V by 3 bases; bases with no gene match: 9. The CDR3 DNA follows: TGCGCCAGCAGCCAGTCTGGACAGGGGTTTTTCTATGGCTACACCTTC. It specifies CASSQSGQGFFYGYTF.

This clonotype showed up many times. The chain carries TRBV3-1 and TRBJ2-3, with a tentative D call TRBD2 (6 bases). The V and J ends lost 4 bases and 4 bases respectively, with 9 bases between them. The germline V gene encodes CDR1 LGHDT and CDR2 YNNKEL (reference sequence). The CDR3 totals 13 residues. In DNA form, the CDR3 reads TGTGCCAGCAGCCTCCCGGGAGCAGATACGCAGTATTTT. The encoded protein is CASSLPGADTQYF.